These T cell receptor beta chains were read from a single sample in a study of regulatory T cells in long-lasting Graves disease. MiXCR, applied by TCRdb to the multiplex PCR reads, yields one record per CDR3 protein. The sample lists a few hundred thousand distinct CDR3 sequences; roughly 23% were seen once. The sample consisted of peripheral blood mononuclear cells (PBMCs), taken when the disease was refractory, from a patient treated with antithyroid drugs. The receptors come from a female donor with Graves disease. The CDR3 runs from the conserved cysteine through the conserved F or W. The D gene is left open where the match is weak. The size of a clone is reported for some rows only, either as once, few or many, or as a class for expanded clones.

TGTGCCTGGATTGGGACAGGGCACACCGGGGAGCTGTTTTTT | CAWIGTGHTGELFF | - | TRBV30 | TRBD1 | TRBJ2-2
TGTGCCAGCAGTCCCCCTGCAGTCGCGAGGATGGATACGCAGTATTTT | CASSPPAVARMDTQYF | - | TRBV6-1 | - | TRBJ2-3
TGTGCCAGCAGCCCTACCGGGGGAGAGTCCTATGGCTACACCTTC | CASSPTGGESYGYTF | - | TRBV9 | - | TRBJ1-2
TGTGCCAGCAGTTTTGAGTCAGGACTAGCGGACCAAGAGACCCAGTACTTC | CASSFESGLADQETQYF | - | TRBV28 | TRBD2 | TRBJ2-5
TGTGCCAGTAGTCCTACAGGGGCCTCTGGAAACACCATATATTTT | CASSPTGASGNTIYF | - | TRBV19 | TRBD1 | TRBJ1-3
TGTGCCACGTTCCGGGACCCACAAGAAGCTTTCTTT | CATFRDPQEAFF | many | TRBV28 | - | TRBJ1-1
TGTGCCAGCAGCTGGGAGGGGGACACTGAAGCTTTCTTT | CASSWEGDTEAFF | - | TRBV7-9 | - | TRBJ1-1
TGTGCCAGCAGTGGGGCCGGGAACCAAGAGACCCAGTACTTC | CASSGAGNQETQYF | medium-sized | TRBV2 | - | TRBJ2-5
TGTGCCAGCAGCTTATGGGGAGATACGCAGTATTTT | CASSLWGDTQYF | few | TRBV7-6 | - | TRBJ2-3
TGTGCCAGCAGCGTAGCGGGGACCATGAACACTGAAGCTTTCTTT | CASSVAGTMNTEAFF | few | TRBV9 | - | TRBJ1-1
TGCAGCGCCGTACAGGGAGGGGGCAATCAGCCCCAGCATTTT | CSAVQGGGNQPQHF | few | TRBV29-1 | - | TRBJ1-5
TGTGCCAGCAGTGAACAGGGGGCAGGGGCCACTGAAGCTTTCTTT | CASSEQGAGATEAFF | many | TRBV6-1 | TRBD1 | TRBJ1-1
TGTGCCAGCAGCTTAACGTATAACAGTGAAGCTTTCTTT | CASSLTYNSEAFF | few | TRBV7-3 | - | TRBJ1-1
TGCGCCAGCAGCCAAGTTGCTGGAATGGGCTATGGCTACACCTTC | CASSQVAGMGYGYTF | - | TRBV4-1 | - | TRBJ1-2
TGTGCCACTTGGAGCGGCGACCCTCAGGATACGCAGTATTTT | CATWSGDPQDTQYF | - | TRBV24-1 | - | TRBJ2-3
TGTGCCAGCAGCCACCAAGGCGGCAGCACAGGGGGCGTTTACGAGCAGTACTTC | CASSHQGGSTGGVYEQYF | - | TRBV14 | TRBD1 | TRBJ2-7
TGTGCCAGCAGTGAGAGCCCCACAGGGGATGTAGTTGAGGGCTACACCTTC | CASSESPTGDVVEGYTF | many | TRBV6-1 | TRBD1 | TRBJ1-2
TGTGCCAGCAGCCCTTACGGACGGCTAGACTCTGGAAACACCATATATTTT | CASSPYGRLDSGNTIYF | - | TRBV7-8 | - | TRBJ1-3
TGTGCCAGCAGCACAACAGGGGGCAACTACGAGCAGTACTTC | CASSTTGGNYEQYF | few | TRBV5-5 | TRBD1 | TRBJ2-7
TGTGCCAGCAGCCCAGTAGCGGGAGGCCTAAGCTCCTACGAGCAGTACTTC | CASSPVAGGLSSYEQYF | many | TRBV28 | TRBD2 | TRBJ2-7
TGTGCCAGCAGTTACAGCCAGTCGACTGAAGCTTTCTTT | CASSYSQSTEAFF | - | TRBV6-2/TRBV6-3 | - | TRBJ1-1
TGTGCCACCAGCAGACAGGGGTATGGCTACACCTTC | CATSRQGYGYTF | many | TRBV15 | - | TRBJ1-2
TGTGCCAGCATCGCATTTACGGAGATGGGAACTAACTATGGCTACACCTTC | CASIAFTEMGTNYGYTF | - | TRBV7-2 | - | TRBJ1-2
TGTGCCAGCAGTTTCGCCGGGACAAAGGGAACTGAAGCTTTCTTT | CASSFAGTKGTEAFF | few | TRBV7-9 | - | TRBJ1-1
TGTGCCAGCACTCTGTGGGGGGGTCAGCCCCAGCATTTT | CASTLWGGQPQHF | many | TRBV2 | - | TRBJ1-5
TGTGCCAGCAGTTCCCCGGACAGCCTCAACACTGAAGCTTTCTTT | CASSSPDSLNTEAFF | many | TRBV6-5 | - | TRBJ1-1
TGTGCCAGCAGTGACCAGGGAGAAGCTTTCTTT | CASSDQGEAFF | many | TRBV6-1 | - | TRBJ1-1
TGTGCCTGGAGTCGCGATGACAGGGGTAATTCACCCCTCCACTTT | CAWSRDDRGNSPLHF | few | TRBV30 | TRBD1 | TRBJ1-6
TGTGCCAGCAGCCAACGACAGTTGAACACTGAAGCTTTCTTT | CASSQRQLNTEAFF | few | TRBV7-9 | - | TRBJ1-1
TGTGCCAGCAGCGTAGTTCAGGGAAAAGGCTACACCTTC | CASSVVQGKGYTF | - | TRBV9 | - | TRBJ1-2
TGTGCCAGCAGCCGACCGGGGGGGGGAAACATTCAGTACTTC | CASSRPGGGNIQYF | - | TRBV7-2 | TRBD2 | TRBJ2-4
TGTGCCACCGCCCGCGAGTGTAGGAATCAGCCCCAGCATTTT | CATARECRNQPQHF | - | TRBV10-3 | - | TRBJ1-5
TGTGCCATCAGTGGGGGTGGCAATTCACCCCTCCACTTT | CAISGGGNSPLHF | - | TRBV10-3 | - | TRBJ1-6
TGCGCCAGCAGCCCCAGGGCCGAGGGCTACACCTTC | CASSPRAEGYTF | - | TRBV5-1 | - | TRBJ1-2
TGCAGTGCTAGAGTTAGCGGGGGCCGGACCGGGGAGCTGTTTTTT | CSARVSGGRTGELFF | many | TRBV20-1 | TRBD2 | TRBJ2-2
TGCAGTGCTTATATCAGGGTTATGAACACTGAAGCTTTCTTT | CSAYIRVMNTEAFF | - | TRBV20-1 | - | TRBJ1-1
TGTGCCAGCAGTTTCCGGTCGGACACCGGGGAGCTGTTTTTT | CASSFRSDTGELFF | many | TRBV28 | - | TRBJ2-2
TGCAGTGCCGCCGATTACAATCAGCCCCAGCATTTT | CSAADYNQPQHF | many | TRBV20-1 | - | TRBJ1-5
TGTGCCAGCAGTTTAAGTGGGGCGGCTGGTGGCTACACCTTC | CASSLSGAAGGYTF | many | TRBV28 | - | TRBJ1-2
TGTGCCAGCAGCTCCACAGGGGGCAATGAGCAGTTCTTC | CASSSTGGNEQFF | - | TRBV7-3 | TRBD1 | TRBJ2-1
TGTGCCAGCAGTTTACCAGCGGAGAACACCGGGGAGCTGTTTTTT | CASSLPAENTGELFF | many | TRBV28 | - | TRBJ2-2
TGTGCCAGCAGTGGAATCGAGAACACTGAAGCTTTCTTT | CASSGIENTEAFF | many | TRBV6-1 | - | TRBJ1-1
TGTGCCACCAGTGAGCTCTCCGGGACAGGGGCAGGAGAGACCCAGTACTTC | CATSELSGTGAGETQYF | many | TRBV24-1 | TRBD1 | TRBJ2-5
TGCAGTGCTACTGGCCTCAAACAGGGATTGGGTCAGCCCCAGCATTTT | CSATGLKQGLGQPQHF | - | TRBV20-1 | - | TRBJ1-5
TGTGCCAGCAGTTTAGGCGTCGTGGGATCTTACGAGCAGTACTTC | CASSLGVVGSYEQYF | many | TRBV28 | - | TRBJ2-7
TGTGCCATTCGGTCGGGTACTTCACCCCTCCACTTT | CAIRSGTSPLHF | few | TRBV6-1 | - | TRBJ1-6
TGCGCCAGCAGCTACTCCGGGACAGGGGTAGGGAACACTGAAGCTTTCTTT | CASSYSGTGVGNTEAFF | - | TRBV5-1 | TRBD1 | TRBJ1-1
TGTGCCAGCAGCCGACAGTTCTCCTACGAGCAGTACTTC | CASSRQFSYEQYF | few | TRBV6-1 | - | TRBJ2-7
TGTGCCAGCAGTACAGGGTTGCAGCCCCAACATTTT | CASSTGLQPQHF | many | TRBV28 | - | TRBJ1-5
TGTGCCAGCAGCCCCCTTGGGGGGACTAGCGGGGCCCACGAGCAGTACTTC | CASSPLGGTSGAHEQYF | - | TRBV5-6 | TRBD2 | TRBJ2-7
TGTGCCAGCAGCCGGACAGGGATCGGCGGGGAGCTGTTTTTT | CASSRTGIGGELFF | - | TRBV12-3/TRBV12-4 | TRBD1 | TRBJ2-2
TGTGCCAGCAGCGTAGGCGGCGGGACCTACGAGCAGTACTTC | CASSVGGGTYEQYF | - | TRBV9 | - | TRBJ2-7
TGCGCCAGCAGCCAAGAAGGCAGGGGGAACTATGGCTACACCTTC | CASSQEGRGNYGYTF | - | TRBV4-1 | TRBD1 | TRBJ1-2
TGTGCCAGCAGCCAAGACGCAAGGCAGGAGCTCTATGGCTACACCTTC | CASSQDARQELYGYTF | - | TRBV4-2 | - | TRBJ1-2
TGCAGTGCTAGACCACCGGGGGCGGGGAGGGGGAGCTACGAGCAGTACTTC | CSARPPGAGRGSYEQYF | - | TRBV20-1 | - | TRBJ2-7